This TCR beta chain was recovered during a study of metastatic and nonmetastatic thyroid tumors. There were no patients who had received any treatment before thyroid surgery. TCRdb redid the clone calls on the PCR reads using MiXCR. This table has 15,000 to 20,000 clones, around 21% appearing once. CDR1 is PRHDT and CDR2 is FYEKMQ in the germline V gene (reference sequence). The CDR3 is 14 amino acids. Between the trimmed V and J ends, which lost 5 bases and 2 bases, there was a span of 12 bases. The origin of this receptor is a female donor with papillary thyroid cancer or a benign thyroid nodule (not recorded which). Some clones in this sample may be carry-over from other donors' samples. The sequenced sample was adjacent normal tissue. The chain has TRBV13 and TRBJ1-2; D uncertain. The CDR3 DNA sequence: TGTGCCAGCAGCCCGAGAATCCCCAACTATGGCTACACCTTC. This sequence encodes CASSPRIPNYGYTF.